The rows below give T cell receptor beta chains drawn from one sample of a study of T cell clones after liver transplantation. Profiled with immunoSEQ multiplex PCR; TCRdb holds only in-frame clones, not every one. This table holds approximately 6,200 clones, around 80% found once. Sequenced here: CD8+ T cells from blood, sampled 46 months after liver transplant. These receptor sequences come from a human patient who received a liver transplant. Some T cells may be supplied by the graft donor. The CDR3 runs from the conserved cysteine through the conserved F or W. A D gene is named only where the DNA matches it firmly. Only part of the rows carry a size: once, few, many, or a class if the clone is expanded.

>TRBJ2-1|16|TRBD2|TRBV29-1|.
TGCAGCGTTGTCGGGACTAGCGGGAGCTCCTACAATGAGCAGTTCTTC
CSVVGTSGSSYNEQFF
>TRBJ2-1|14|TRBD2|TRBV4-2|.
TGTGCCAGCACCAGCCCCGGGACTAGCTATGAGCAGTTCTTC
CASTSPGTSYEQFF
>TRBJ2-2|13|.|TRBV4-3|.
TGCGCCAGCAGCCACCGGGGAACCGGGGAGCTGTTTTTT
CASSHRGTGELFF
>TRBJ2-3|18|TRBD2|TRBV2|.
TGTGCCAGCAGCCCCACTAGCGGGAGATTGGGGGACACAGATACGCAGTATTTT
CASSPTSGRLGDTDTQYF
>TRBJ1-5|13|.|TRBV2|few
TGTGCCGGTGGGACAAGCCTCAATCAGCCCCAGCATTTT
CAGGTSLNQPQHF
>TRBJ2-5|13|.|TRBV27|.
TGTGCCAGCAGTTTACTTGGGGGGGAGACCCAGTACTTC
CASSLLGGETQYF
>TRBJ2-1|18|TRBD2|TRBV10-1|.
TGCGCCAGCAGTGCCGGACTAGCGGGAGAGGGGGCCTACAATGAGCAGTTCTTC
CASSAGLAGEGAYNEQFF
>TRBJ2-1|15|TRBD1|TRBV6-1|.
TGTGCCAGCAGTCCTGACAGGGGACTCTCCAATGAGCAGTTCTTC
CASSPDRGLSNEQFF
>TRBJ1-4|17|.|TRBV9|.
TGTGCCAGCAGCGTAGAGGGAGGAGGATTGTTGAATGAAAAACTGTTTTTT
CASSVEGGGLLNEKLFF
>TRBJ2-7|18|TRBD2|TRBV28|.
TGTGCCAGCAGTTCCTATTGGGGCCCCAGCGGGAGCTCCTACGAGCAGTACTTC
CASSSYWGPSGSSYEQYF
>TRBJ2-4|15|.|TRBV7-9|once
TGTGCCAGCAGCTCGAGAGGGGGACCCAAAAACATTCAGTACTTC
CASSSRGGPKNIQYF
>TRBJ2-2|17|TRBD2|TRBV4-3|.
TGCGCCAGCAGCCAAGGAACTAGCGGGAGAAATCCCGGGGAGCTGTTTTTT
CASSQGTSGRNPGELFF
>TRBJ1-5|14|TRBD1|TRBV9|.
TGTGCCAGCAGCGAGGGGGCAGGGCATCGGCCCCAGCATTTT
CASSEGAGHRPQHF
>TRBJ1-5|15|.|TRBV21-1|.
TGTGCCAGCAGTTGGTTCAGGAGTCTCTCTCAGCCCCAGCATTTT
CASSWFRSLSQPQHF
>TRBJ2-7|16|TRBD1|TRBV23-1|once
TGCGCCAGCAGTCAACCTAAGGGGGCTACCATCTACGAGCAGTACTTC
CASSQPKGATIYEQYF
>TRBJ2-1|14|.|TRBV27|.
TGTGCCAGCAGGATAGGACTTGATTACAATGAGCAGTTCTTC
CASRIGLDYNEQFF
>TRBJ1-1|16|.|TRBV28|.
TGTGCCAGCAGTTTTATAGGGCAAAGCATGAACACTGAAGCTTTCTTT
CASSFIGQSMNTEAFF
>TRBJ2-3|17|TRBD2|TRBV11-2|.
TGTGCCAGCAGCTTAGGAGGGGCTAGCGGGAGTTTGAATACGCAGTATTTT
CASSLGGASGSLNTQYF
>TRBJ2-7|15|TRBD2|TRBV27|.
TGTGCCAGCAGTATCTCTAGCGGGGCGACCTACGAGCAGTACTTC
CASSISSGATYEQYF
>TRBJ1-5|14|.|TRBV30|.
TGTGCCTGGAGTTCGCGGGTGAGCAATCAGCCCCAGCATTTT
CAWSSRVSNQPQHF
>TRBJ2-7|15|TRBD1|TRBV27|.
TGTGCCAGCAGTTTAACAGGGGATCCCTCCTACGAGCAGTACTTC
CASSLTGDPSYEQYF
>TRBJ2-7|14|.|TRBV11-2|.
TGTGCCAGCAGCTTGAATGTGGGTAGGGGCGAGCAGTACTTC
CASSLNVGRGEQYF
>TRBJ2-7|15|TRBD1|TRBV4-3|.
TGCGCCAGCAGCCATAGACAGGGAAGAAACTACGAGCAGTACTTC
CASSHRQGRNYEQYF
>TRBJ1-1|15|.|TRBV28|.
TGTGCCAGCAGAGTCTCGCCAGGCGAAAACACTGAAGCTTTCTTT
CASRVSPGENTEAFF